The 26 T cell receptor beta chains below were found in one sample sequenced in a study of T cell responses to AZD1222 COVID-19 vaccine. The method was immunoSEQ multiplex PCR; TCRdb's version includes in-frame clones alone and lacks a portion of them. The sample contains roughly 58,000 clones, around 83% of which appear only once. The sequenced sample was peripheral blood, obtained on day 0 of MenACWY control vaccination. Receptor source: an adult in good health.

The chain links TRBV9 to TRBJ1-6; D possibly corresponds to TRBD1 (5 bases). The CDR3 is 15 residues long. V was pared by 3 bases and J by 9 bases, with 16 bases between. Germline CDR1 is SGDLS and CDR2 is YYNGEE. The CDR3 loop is CASSGSRGEASPLHF. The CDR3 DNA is TGTGCCAGCAGCGGCAGTAGAGGGGAGGCTTCACCCCTCCACTTT. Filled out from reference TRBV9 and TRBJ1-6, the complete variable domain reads DSGVTQTPKHLITATGQRVTLRCSPRSGDLSVYWYQQSLDQGLQFLIQYYNGEERAKGNILERFSAQQFPDLHSELNLSSLELGDSALYFCASSGSRGEASPLHFGNGTRLTVT.

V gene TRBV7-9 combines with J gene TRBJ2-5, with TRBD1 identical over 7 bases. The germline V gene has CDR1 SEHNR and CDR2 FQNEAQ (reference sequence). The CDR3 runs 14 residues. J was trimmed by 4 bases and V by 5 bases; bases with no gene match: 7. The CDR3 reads CASSQRGTAETQYF. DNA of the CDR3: TGTGCCAGCAGCCAGAGAGGGACAGCAGAGACCCAGTACTTC.

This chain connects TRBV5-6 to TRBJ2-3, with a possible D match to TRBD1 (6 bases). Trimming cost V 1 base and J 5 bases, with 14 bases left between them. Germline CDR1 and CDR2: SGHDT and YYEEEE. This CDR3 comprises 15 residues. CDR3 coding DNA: TGTGCCAGCAGCTTGCGGTACAGGGCTGGAGATACGCAGTATTTT. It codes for CASSLRYRAGDTQYF.

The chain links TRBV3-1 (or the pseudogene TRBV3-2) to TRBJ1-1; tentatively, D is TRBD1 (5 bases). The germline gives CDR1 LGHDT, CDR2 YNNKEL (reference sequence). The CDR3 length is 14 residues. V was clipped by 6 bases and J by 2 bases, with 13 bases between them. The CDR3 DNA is TGTGCCAGCAGACACGGGACTCTTAACACTGAAGCTTTCTTT. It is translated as CASRHGTLNTEAFF.

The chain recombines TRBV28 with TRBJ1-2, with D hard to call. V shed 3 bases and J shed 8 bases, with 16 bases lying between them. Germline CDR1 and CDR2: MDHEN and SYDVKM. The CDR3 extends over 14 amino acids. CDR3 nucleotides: TGTGCCAGCAGTTTGTCCCCCCTGGAAGGAGGCTACACCTTC. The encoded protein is CASSLSPLEGGYTF.

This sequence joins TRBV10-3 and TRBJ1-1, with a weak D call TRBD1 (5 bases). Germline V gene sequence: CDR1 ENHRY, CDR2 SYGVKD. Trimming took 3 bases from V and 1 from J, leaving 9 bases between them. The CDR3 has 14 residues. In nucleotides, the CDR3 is TGTGCCATCAGTGACCCGGACACGAACACTGAAGCTTTCTTT. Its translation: CAISDPDTNTEAFF.

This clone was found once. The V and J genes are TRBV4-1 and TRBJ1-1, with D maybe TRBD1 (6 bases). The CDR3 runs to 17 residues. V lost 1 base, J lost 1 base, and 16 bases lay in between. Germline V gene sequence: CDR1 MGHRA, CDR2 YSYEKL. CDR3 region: CASSQGSGGRGNTEAFF. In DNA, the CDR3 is TGCGCCAGCAGCCAAGGCAGTGGTGGCAGGGGGAACACTGAAGCTTTCTTT.

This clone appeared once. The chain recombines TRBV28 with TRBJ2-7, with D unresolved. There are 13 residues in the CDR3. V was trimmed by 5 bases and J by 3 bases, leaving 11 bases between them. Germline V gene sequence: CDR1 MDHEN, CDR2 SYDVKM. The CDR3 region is CASSRPKYYEQYF. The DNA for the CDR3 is TGTGCCAGCAGTCGCCCCAAGTACTACGAGCAGTACTTC.

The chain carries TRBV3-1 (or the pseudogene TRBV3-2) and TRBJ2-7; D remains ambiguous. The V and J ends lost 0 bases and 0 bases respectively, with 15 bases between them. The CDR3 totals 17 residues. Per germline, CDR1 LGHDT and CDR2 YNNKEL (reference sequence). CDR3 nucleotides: TGTGCCAGCAGCCAAGATCCCCGTGGCGTGAGCTCCTACGAGCAGTACTTC. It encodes CASSQDPRGVSSYEQYF.

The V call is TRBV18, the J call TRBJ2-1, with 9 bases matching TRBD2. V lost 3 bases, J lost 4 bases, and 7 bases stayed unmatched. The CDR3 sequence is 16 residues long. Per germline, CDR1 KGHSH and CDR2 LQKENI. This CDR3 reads CASSPQLAGQYNEQFF. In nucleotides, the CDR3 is TGTGCCAGCTCACCGCAACTAGCGGGCCAATACAATGAGCAGTTCTTC.

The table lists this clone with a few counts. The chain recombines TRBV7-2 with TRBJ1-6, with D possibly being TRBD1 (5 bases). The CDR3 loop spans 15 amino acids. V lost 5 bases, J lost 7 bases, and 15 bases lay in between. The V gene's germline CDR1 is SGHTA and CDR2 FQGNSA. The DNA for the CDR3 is TGTGCCAGCAGCGCCCAGAGACAGAGCAATTCACCCCTCCACTTT. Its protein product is CASSAQRQSNSPLHF.

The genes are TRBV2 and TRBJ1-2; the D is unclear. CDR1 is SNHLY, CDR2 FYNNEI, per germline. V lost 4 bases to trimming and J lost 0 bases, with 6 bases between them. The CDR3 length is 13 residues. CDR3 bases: TGTGCCAGCAGTGGGACCGCTAACTATGGCTACACCTTC. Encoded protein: CASSGTANYGYTF.

Here the CDR3 reads CASSLGEVGDTEAFF. In DNA, the CDR3 is TGTGCCAGCAGTTTGGGGGAGGTGGGGGACACTGAAGCTTTCTTT. The gene calls are TRBV27 and TRBJ1-1; possible D gene TRBD1, 5 bases. CDR1 is MNHEY and CDR2 is SMNVEV in the germline V gene (reference sequence). This CDR3 region has 15 residues. V was pared by 3 bases and J by 3 bases, with 14 bases between.

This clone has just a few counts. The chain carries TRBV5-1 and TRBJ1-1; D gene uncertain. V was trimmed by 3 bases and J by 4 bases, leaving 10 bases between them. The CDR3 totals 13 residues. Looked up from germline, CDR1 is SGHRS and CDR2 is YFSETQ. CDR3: CASSYRVGTEAFF. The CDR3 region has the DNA TGCGCCAGCAGCTATCGGGTGGGCACTGAAGCTTTCTTT.

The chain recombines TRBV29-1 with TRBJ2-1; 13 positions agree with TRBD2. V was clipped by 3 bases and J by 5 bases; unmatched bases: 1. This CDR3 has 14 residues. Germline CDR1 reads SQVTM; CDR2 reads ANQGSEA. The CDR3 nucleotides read TGCAGCGTTGACGGACTAGCGGGAGACAATGAGCAGTTCTTC. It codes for CSVDGLAGDNEQFF.

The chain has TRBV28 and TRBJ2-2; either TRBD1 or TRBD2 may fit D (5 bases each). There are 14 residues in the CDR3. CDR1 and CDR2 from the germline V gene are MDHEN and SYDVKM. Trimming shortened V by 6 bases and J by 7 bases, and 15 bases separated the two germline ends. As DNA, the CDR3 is TGTGCCAGCAGGCCTGCCGGGACCCACGGGGAGCTGTTTTTT. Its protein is CASRPAGTHGELFF.

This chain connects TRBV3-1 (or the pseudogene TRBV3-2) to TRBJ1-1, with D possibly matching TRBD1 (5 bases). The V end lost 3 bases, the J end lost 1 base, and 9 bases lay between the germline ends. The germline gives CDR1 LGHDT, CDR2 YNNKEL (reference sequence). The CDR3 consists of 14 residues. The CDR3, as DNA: TGTGCCAGCAGCCAGTCAGGGTCGAACACTGAAGCTTTCTTT. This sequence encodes CASSQSGSNTEAFF.

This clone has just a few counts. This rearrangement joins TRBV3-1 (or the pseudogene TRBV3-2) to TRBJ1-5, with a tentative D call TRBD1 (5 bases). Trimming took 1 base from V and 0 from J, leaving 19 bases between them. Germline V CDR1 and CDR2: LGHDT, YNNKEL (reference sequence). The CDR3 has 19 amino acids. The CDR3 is CASSQGGQGRHYSNQPQHF. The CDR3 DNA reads TGTGCCAGCAGCCAAGGAGGTCAGGGCCGCCACTATAGCAATCAGCCCCAGCATTTT.

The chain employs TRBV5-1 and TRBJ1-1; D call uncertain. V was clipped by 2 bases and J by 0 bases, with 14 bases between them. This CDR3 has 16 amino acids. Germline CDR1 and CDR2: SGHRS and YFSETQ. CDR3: CASSLKISGMNTEAFF. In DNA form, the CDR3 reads TGCGCCAGCAGCTTAAAAATCAGCGGGATGAACACTGAAGCTTTCTTT.

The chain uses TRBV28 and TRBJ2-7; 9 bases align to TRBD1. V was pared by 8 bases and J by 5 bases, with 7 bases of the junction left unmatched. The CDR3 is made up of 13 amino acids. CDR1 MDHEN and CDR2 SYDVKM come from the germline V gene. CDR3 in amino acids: CASSGQGNHEQYF. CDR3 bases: TGTGCCAGCTCCGGACAGGGGAACCACGAGCAGTACTTC.

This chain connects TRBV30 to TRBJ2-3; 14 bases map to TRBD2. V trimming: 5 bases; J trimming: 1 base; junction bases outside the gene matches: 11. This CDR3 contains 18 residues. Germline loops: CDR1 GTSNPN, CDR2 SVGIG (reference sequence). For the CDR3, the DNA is TGTGCCTGGGCGGGACTAGCGGGAGAATGGCCCGGCACAGATACGCAGTATTTT. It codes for CAWAGLAGEWPGTDTQYF.

This CDR3 reads CASTYKDRGETQYF. In DNA form, the CDR3 reads TGTGCCAGCACCTACAAGGACAGGGGGGAGACCCAGTACTTC. The chain employs TRBV6-6 and TRBJ2-5; 10 bases match TRBD1. Germline lookup yields CDR1 MNHNY and CDR2 SVGAGI (reference sequence). CDR3 length equals 14 residues. V shed 7 bases and J 5 bases; nucleotides not matched to a gene: 7.

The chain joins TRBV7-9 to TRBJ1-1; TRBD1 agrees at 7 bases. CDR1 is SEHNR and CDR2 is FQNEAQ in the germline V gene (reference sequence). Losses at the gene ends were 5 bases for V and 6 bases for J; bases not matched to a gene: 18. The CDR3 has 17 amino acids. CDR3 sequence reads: CASSPVWTGEVFPEAFF. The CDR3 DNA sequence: TGTGCCAGCAGCCCAGTCTGGACAGGTGAGGTTTTCCCTGAAGCTTTCTTT.

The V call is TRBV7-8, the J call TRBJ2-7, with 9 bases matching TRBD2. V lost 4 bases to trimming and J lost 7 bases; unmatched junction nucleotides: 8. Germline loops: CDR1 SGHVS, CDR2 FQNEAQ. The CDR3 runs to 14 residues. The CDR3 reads CASSSPGLASEQYF. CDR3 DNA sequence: TGTGCCAGCAGCTCGCCGGGACTAGCATCAGAGCAGTACTTC.

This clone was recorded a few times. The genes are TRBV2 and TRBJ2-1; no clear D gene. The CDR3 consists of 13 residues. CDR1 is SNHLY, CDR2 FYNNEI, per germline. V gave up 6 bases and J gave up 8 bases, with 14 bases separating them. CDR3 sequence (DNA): TGTGCCAGCAGAGCCCTTAGTGTGGATGAGCAGTTCTTC. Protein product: CASRALSVDEQFF.

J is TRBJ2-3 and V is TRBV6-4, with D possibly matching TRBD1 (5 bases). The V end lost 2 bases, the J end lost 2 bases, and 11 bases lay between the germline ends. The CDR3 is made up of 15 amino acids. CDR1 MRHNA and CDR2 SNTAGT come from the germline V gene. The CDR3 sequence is CASSDVGANTDTQYF. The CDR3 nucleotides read TGTGCCAGCAGTGACGTTGGGGCAAACACAGATACGCAGTATTTT.